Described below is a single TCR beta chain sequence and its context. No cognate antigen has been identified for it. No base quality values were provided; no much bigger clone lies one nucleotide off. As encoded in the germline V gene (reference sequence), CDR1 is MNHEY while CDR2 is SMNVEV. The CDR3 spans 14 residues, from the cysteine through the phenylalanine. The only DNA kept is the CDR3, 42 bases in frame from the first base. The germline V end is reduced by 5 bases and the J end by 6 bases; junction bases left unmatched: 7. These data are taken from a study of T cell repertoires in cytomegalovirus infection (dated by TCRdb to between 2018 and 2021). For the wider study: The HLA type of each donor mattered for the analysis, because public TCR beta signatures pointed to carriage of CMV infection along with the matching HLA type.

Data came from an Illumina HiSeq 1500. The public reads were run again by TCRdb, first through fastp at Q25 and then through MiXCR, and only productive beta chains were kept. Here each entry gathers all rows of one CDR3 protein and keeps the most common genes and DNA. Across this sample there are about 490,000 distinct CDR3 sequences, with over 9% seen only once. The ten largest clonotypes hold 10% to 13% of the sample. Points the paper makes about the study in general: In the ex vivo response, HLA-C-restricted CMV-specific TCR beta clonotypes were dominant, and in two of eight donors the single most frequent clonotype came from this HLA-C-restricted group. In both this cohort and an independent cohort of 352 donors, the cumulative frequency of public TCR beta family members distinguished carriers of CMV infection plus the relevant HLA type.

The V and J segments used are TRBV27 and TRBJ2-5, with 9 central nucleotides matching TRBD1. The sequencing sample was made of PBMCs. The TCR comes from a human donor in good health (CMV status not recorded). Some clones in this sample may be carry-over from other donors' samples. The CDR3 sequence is CASSRDRAGKTQYF. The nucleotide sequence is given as TGTGCCAGCAGTCGGGACAGGGCTGGAAAGACCCAGTACTTC.